Listed below are T cell receptor beta chains from one sample, sequenced in a study of OX40 agonist ivuxolimab in advanced cancers. The protocol was immunoSEQ multiplex PCR, while the TCRdb copy is restricted to in-frame clones and leaves out a portion. This sample has 40,000 to 45,000 clones, with 70% to 90% found just once. This specimen consisted of CD4+ or CD8+ T cells sorted from blood, obtained in a trial of the OX40 agonist ivuxolimab. The receptors were gathered from an adult with an advanced solid tumor such as melanoma, head and neck, liver or kidney cancer. Both conserved end residues are part of each CDR3. Fields, in order: J gene, CDR3 length, clone size, V gene, CDR3 protein. For some rows the clone size is stated as once, few or many, or as a class when expanded; others skip it.

TRBJ2-7 | 15 | NA | TRBV28 | CASSLGAGVPYEQYF
TRBJ2-3 | 15 | NA | TRBV18 | CASSTTGTTTDTQYF
TRBJ2-4 | 16 | NA | TRBV2 | CASSEAGGRTQNIQYF
TRBJ1-5 | 16 | NA | TRBV19 | CASSIGEGPPGAAQHF
TRBJ2-7 | 13 | NA | TRBV6-6 | CASSFTGNPEQYF
TRBJ2-3 | 14 | NA | TRBV5-6 | CASSLGLGTDTQYF
TRBJ1-1 | 13 | NA | TRBV5-4 | CASSSQGRTEAFF
TRBJ2-2 | 14 | NA | TRBV7-7 | CASSLAGYTGELFF
NA | 15 | NA | TRBV27 | CASSLRGTPPFEQYF
TRBJ2-2 | 15 | NA | TRBV19 | CASSIAGGNTGELFF
TRBJ1-2 | 13 | NA | TRBV7-3 | CASSPGPNYGYTF
TRBJ1-3 | 15 | NA | TRBV29-1 | CSVEGGGTGRNTIYF
TRBJ2-5 | 17 | NA | TRBV4-1 | CASSQEGRGSVEETQYF
TRBJ2-2 | 14 | NA | TRBV5-1 | CASSEGLAFGELFF
TRBJ2-1 | 14 | NA | TRBV19 | CASSSGLSYNEQFF
TRBJ2-1 | 15 | NA | TRBV28 | CASSSPGQGMGEQFF
TRBJ2-7 | 14 | NA | TRBV6-5 | CASSSTRTVYEQYF
TRBJ1-2 | 14 | NA | TRBV28 | CASSPTLVGYGYTF
TRBJ2-7 | 15 | NA | TRBV7-6 | CASSLGQASSYEQYF
TRBJ2-7 | 14 | NA | TRBV19 | CASSFGSWTYEQYF
TRBJ2-7 | 14 | NA | TRBV6-1 | CASWGFGGSYEQYF
TRBJ2-7 | 13 | NA | TRBV28 | CASSFGTDYEQYF
TRBJ2-7 | 13 | NA | TRBV15 | CATSSEGRDEQYF
TRBJ1-5 | 18 | NA | TRBV27 | CGGTLRGSGRIGNQPQHF
TRBJ1-4 | 14 | NA | TRBV6-5 | CASSPTATNEKLFF
TRBJ2-7 | 15 | NA | TRBV7-9 | CASSLVGTGDYEQYF
TRBJ2-3 | 14 | once | TRBV27 | CASGKLAGADTQYF
TRBJ2-5 | 11 | NA | TRBV5-6 | CASSFMSGEYF
TRBJ1-2 | 22 | NA | TRBV12-2 | CASRLRPRALWADGGRNYGYTF
TRBJ2-3 | 14 | NA | TRBV6-1 | CASRLSGFSDTQYF
TRBJ2-5 | 11 | NA | TRBV5-4 | CASSSSETQYF
TRBJ1-2 | 15 | NA | TRBV11-2 | CASSPQGAGNYGYTF
TRBJ1-1 | 16 | NA | TRBV5-4 | CASSRGGQGFNTEAFF
TRBJ1-1 | 16 | NA | TRBV5-1 | CASSLTVTGMNTEAFF
TRBJ2-7 | 14 | NA | TRBV6-5 | CASSARQGANEQYF
TRBJ2-1 | 15 | NA | TRBV18 | CASSLTVSSYNEQFF
TRBJ2-7 | 12 | NA | TRBV29-1 | CSVEGLRDEQYF
TRBJ2-2 | 12 | NA | TRBV29-1 | CSVLGTFGELFF
TRBJ1-1 | 13 | NA | TRBV11-3 | CASSHTGNTEAFF
TRBJ2-5 | 12 | once | TRBV30 | CAWNLVGETQYF
TRBJ2-2 | 15 | NA | TRBV2 | CASSESPGTTGELFF
TRBJ1-3 | 16 | NA | TRBV5-6 | CASSRFGKLSGNTIYF
TRBJ2-1 | 12 | NA | TRBV28 | CASRQLYNEQFF
TRBJ2-1 | 13 | NA | TRBV7-3 | CASGGSGRNEQFF
TRBJ1-2 | 15 | NA | TRBV11-2 | CASSLSGAHRYGYTF
TRBJ1-5 | 12 | NA | TRBV28 | CASSSRMVAQHF
TRBJ2-2 | 14 | NA | TRBV18 | CASSPPGVAGELFF
TRBJ2-1 | 14 | NA | TRBV29-1 | CSAEETRSSYEQFF
TRBJ2-5 | 12 | NA | TRBV29-1 | CSVIQGQETQYF
TRBJ2-7 | 12 | NA | TRBV4-1 | CASSSVSYEQYF
TRBJ2-3 | 15 | NA | TRBV5-1 | CASSLSSGRVDTQYF
TRBJ2-7 | 14 | once | TRBV6-6 | CASSPTSGRLEQYF
TRBJ2-7 | 16 | NA | TRBV5-1 | CASSPTPGQPPYEQYF
TRBJ2-4 | 15 | NA | TRBV2 | CASSDEIWAKNIQYF
TRBJ1-1 | 15 | NA | TRBV5-1 | CASSLAGRSNTEAFF